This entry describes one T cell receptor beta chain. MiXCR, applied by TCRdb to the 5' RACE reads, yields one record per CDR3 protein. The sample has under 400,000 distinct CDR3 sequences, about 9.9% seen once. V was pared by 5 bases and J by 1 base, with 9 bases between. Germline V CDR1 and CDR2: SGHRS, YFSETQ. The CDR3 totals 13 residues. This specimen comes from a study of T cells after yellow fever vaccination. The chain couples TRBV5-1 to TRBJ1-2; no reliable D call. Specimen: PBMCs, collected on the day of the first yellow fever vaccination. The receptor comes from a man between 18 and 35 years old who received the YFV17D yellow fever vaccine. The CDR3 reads CASRDTVNYGYTF. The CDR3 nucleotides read TGCGCCAGCAGAGATACAGTTAACTATGGCTACACCTTC.